These 13 T cell receptor beta chains originate from one sample sequenced in a study of T cell repertoires in aging, cancer and after chemotherapy. A mixed TRB-A/B primer pool amplified rearranged TRB by multiplex touch-down PCR. TCRdb itself ran the multiplex PCR reads through MiXCR, one entry per CDR3 protein. The sample records about 9,400 distinct CDR3 sequences, approximately 40% being singletons. The template was genomic DNA from peripheral blood, not RNA. Specimen: blood. The source is a human donor in good health.

This clonotype occurred a few times. J is TRBJ1-2 and V is TRBV6-5; a possible D gene is TRBD1 (5 bases). Germline CDR1 MNHEY, CDR2 SVGAGI. Trimming removed 10 bases at V and 0 bases at J, with 9 bases between. CDR3 length: 12 residues. The CDR3 spells CAILGANYGYTF. The CDR3 DNA reads as TGTGCCATCCTAGGGGCTAACTATGGCTACACCTTC.

This clonotype turned up a few times. The V call is TRBV6-5, the J call TRBJ2-1; D is undetermined. The length of the CDR3 is 13 residues. V lost 5 bases and J lost 3, with 8 bases in between. The V gene's germline CDR1 is MNHEY and CDR2 SVGAGI. Written as DNA, the CDR3 is TGTGCCAGCAGTCCTAACAGCTACAATGAGCAGTTCTTC. As protein: CASSPNSYNEQFF.

The chain combines TRBV20-1 with TRBJ1-1; D call uncertain. V dropped 5 bases and J dropped 1 base, with 17 bases sitting between them. This CDR3 is built from 15 residues. Germline V gives CDR1 DFQATT, CDR2 SNEGSKA (reference sequence). The chain's CDR3 is CSAHKRGRPNTEAFF. CDR3 coding DNA: TGCAGTGCTCACAAACGCGGGCGGCCGAACACTGAAGCTTTCTTT.

V gene TRBV30 combines with J gene TRBJ1-5, with TRBD1 matching 7 bases. CDR3 length: 15 residues. The ends lost 3 bases at V and 1 base at J; junction bases unmatched: 6. The germline gives CDR1 GTSNPN, CDR2 SVGIG (reference sequence). Here the CDR3 reads CAWRERGQSNQPQHF. The CDR3 nucleotides are TGTGCCTGGAGGGAAAGGGGGCAGAGCAATCAGCCCCAGCATTTT.

This chain's CDR3 is CASSQMGQGRTEAFF. The CDR3 coding sequence is TGTGCCAGCAGCCAAATGGGACAGGGGAGGACTGAAGCTTTCTTT. This chain uses TRBV14 with TRBJ1-1; TRBD1 agrees at 10 bases. Germline V gene sequence: CDR1 SGHDN, CDR2 FVKESK. The CDR3 is made up of 15 amino acids. After removal of 2 bases from V and 5 bases from J, the junction contained 5 bases not matched to a gene.

This chain joins TRBV10-3 and TRBJ2-6; D gene ambiguous. The length of the CDR3 is 16 residues. The ends were cut back, 3 bases at V and 0 bases at J, with 9 bases in the middle. CDR1 and CDR2 (germline): ENHRY, SYGVKD. CDR3 residues: CAISEGVCSGANVLTF. CDR3 coding DNA: TGTGCCATCAGTGAAGGCGTTTGCTCTGGGGCCAACGTCCTGACTTTC.

The chain couples TRBV7-9 to TRBJ1-2; TRBD1 might be the D (5 bases). CDR1 and CDR2 (germline): SEHNR, FQNEAQ (reference sequence). V shed 3 bases and J shed 5 bases, with 13 bases lying between them. The CDR3 sequence is 14 residues long. The CDR3 loop reads CASSFSTDRYGYTF. DNA for the CDR3: TGTGCCAGCAGCTTTTCGACAGATCGTTATGGCTACACCTTC. The full variable domain, in which reference TRBV7-9 and TRBJ1-2 provide the parts outside the CDR3, is DTGVSQNPRHKITKRGQNVTFRCDPISEHNRLYWYRQTLGQGPEFLTYFQNEAQLEKSRLLSDRFSAERPKGSFSTLEIQRTEQGDSAMYLCASSFSTDRYGYTFGSGTRLTVV.

The chain joins TRBV15 to TRBJ1-5; D remains unclear. V shed 0 bases and J shed 0 bases, with 15 bases lying between them. In germline, CDR1 is LNHNV, CDR2 YYDKDF (reference sequence). There are 18 residues in the CDR3. The CDR3 sequence: CATSRDLPQVTSNQPQHF. CDR3 DNA sequence: TGTGCCACCAGCAGAGATCTTCCCCAGGTGACTAGCAATCAGCCCCAGCATTTT.

The V and J genes are TRBV19 and TRBJ2-1; 14 bases are shared with TRBD2. The CDR3 consists of 14 residues. V shed 11 bases, J shed 9 bases, and the junction held 9 bases outside the gene matches. Per germline, CDR1 LNHDA and CDR2 SQIVND (reference sequence). This chain's CDR3 is CAWSRGLAGVEQFF. CDR3 coding DNA: TGTGCCTGGAGCCGGGGACTAGCGGGAGTTGAGCAGTTCTTC.

This clonotype was counted once. The chain carries TRBV30 and TRBJ1-1; D is possibly TRBD1 (6 bases). Trimming left V 3 bases short and J 5 bases short, with 13 bases between. Germline loops: CDR1 GTSNPN, CDR2 SVGIG (reference sequence). This CDR3 region has 13 residues. The CDR3 reads CAWSDTGRTEAFF. CDR3 bases: TGTGCCTGGAGCGATACAGGGAGAACTGAAGCTTTCTTT.

This clonotype showed up just a few times. The chain couples TRBV19 to TRBJ2-3, with D hard to call. This CDR3 comprises 13 residues. V dropped 8 bases and J dropped 5 bases, with 14 bases sitting between them. CDR1 is LNHDA and CDR2 is SQIVND in the germline V gene (reference sequence). CDR3 sequence (DNA): TGTGCCAGTTCACGTCTGCGCAAAGATACGCAGTATTTT. It codes for CASSRLRKDTQYF.

This chain links TRBV7-9 with TRBJ2-7, with D possibly TRBD1 on 6 matching bases. CDR3 length: 12 amino acids. CDR1 and CDR2 (germline): SEHNR, FQNEAQ (reference sequence). The V gene lost 2 bases and the J gene lost 4 bases, with 6 bases spanning the gap. CDR3 residues: CASSLTGYEQYF. Written as DNA, the CDR3 is TGTGCCAGCAGCTTAACAGGGTACGAGCAGTACTTC.

Sample share makes this clonotype medium-sized (0.01 to 0.1%). This sequence joins TRBV29-1 and TRBJ2-5; TRBD1 agrees at 9 bases. Germline V lookup: CDR1 SQVTM, CDR2 ANQGSEA. The CDR3 has 13 amino acids. Unmatched junction bases numbered 8, after V lost 7 bases and J lost 5 bases. DNA for the CDR3: TGCAGCGCCAGGACAGGGGCGGGGGAGACCCAGTACTTC. This gives the protein CSARTGAGETQYF.